The source of this T cell receptor (beta chain) is a study of blood T cell repertoires in COVID-19. Study-level information: Acute and convalescent COVID-19 samples came from the United States, Italy and Spain. T cells, B-cell-depleted T cells, or PBMCs provided the cDNA or gDNA that served as material.

The germline V gene has CDR1 KGHSY and CDR2 FQNENV. This CDR3 comprises 15 residues. V was cut by 6 bases and J by 2 bases, with 14 bases left in between. The protocol was immunoSEQ multiplex PCR, while the TCRdb copy is restricted to in-frame clones and leaves out a portion. The table has 300,000 to 400,000 clones, 65% to 85% seen once. This clonotype was sampled from a man between 25 and 39 years old with active or convalescent COVID-19. The chain recombines TRBV16 with TRBJ1-5; no firm D call. Sequencing input: peripheral blood. CDR3 DNA: TGTGCCAGCAGATCCGGTGTTCTAGGCAATCAGCCCCAGCATTTT. It is translated as CASRSGVLGNQPQHF. The full variable domain, in which reference TRBV16 and TRBJ1-5 provide the parts outside the CDR3, is GEEVAQTPKHLVRGEGQKAKLYCAPIKGHSYVFWYQQVLKNEFKFLISFQNENVFDETGMPKERFSAKCLPNSPCSLEIQATKLEDSAVYFCASRSGVLGNQPQHFGDGTRLSIL.